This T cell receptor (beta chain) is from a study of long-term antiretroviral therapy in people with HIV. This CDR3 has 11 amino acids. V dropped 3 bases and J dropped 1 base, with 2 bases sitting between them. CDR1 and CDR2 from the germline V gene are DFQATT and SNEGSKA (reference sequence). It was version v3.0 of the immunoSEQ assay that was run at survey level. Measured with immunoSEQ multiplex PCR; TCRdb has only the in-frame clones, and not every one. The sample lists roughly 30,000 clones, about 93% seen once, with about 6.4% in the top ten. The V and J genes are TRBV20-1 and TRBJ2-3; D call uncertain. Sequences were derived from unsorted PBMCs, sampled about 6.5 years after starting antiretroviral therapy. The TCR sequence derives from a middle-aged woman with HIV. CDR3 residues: CSASRTDTQYF. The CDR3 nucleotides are TGCAGTGCTAGCCGCACAGATACGCAGTATTTT.